This T cell receptor beta chain was identified during a study of sequential checkpoint blockade in melanoma. Study-level background: Matched biopsies came pretreatment and at week 13 for about two dozen patients. Study results and caveats: Mutational load did not correlate with tumor T-cell fraction or clonality.

The treatment: randomized to nivolumab then ipilimumab (arm A) or the reverse (arm B). The V and J ends lost 5 bases and 6 bases, in that order; junction bases with no gene match: 6. Germline CDR1 MNHGY, CDR2 SAAAGT. CDR3 length equals 14 residues. Assay: immunoSEQ multiplex PCR; the TCRdb copy retains only in-frame clones and omits some. Of 6,500 to 8,000 clones in the sample, 25% to 35% are singletons; the top ten hold around 20%. Points on this clone: The antigen is unknown.

The chain links TRBV6-8 to TRBJ2-7, with 11 bases fitting TRBD2. The clonotype comes from a human donor with melanoma. The specimen comprised tumor tissue (inferred from file names), sampled from a patient given nivolumab and ipilimumab in sequence. The CDR3 region is CASSDFLAGGEQYF. The CDR3 DNA sequence: TGTGCCAGCAGTGACTTCCTAGCGGGAGGCGAGCAGTACTTC.